This T cell receptor beta chain originates from a study of glioma-infiltrating T cells after dendritic cell vaccination. Overall study context: Treatment, given 2003 to 2012, was autologous tumor lysate-pulsed dendritic cell vaccination.

The time point denotes: after dendritic cell vaccination, including at tumor progression/relapse. This table comes from immunoSEQ multiplex PCR, and its TCRdb copy is limited to in-frame clones, with some not included. Of approximately 90,000 clones listed, 80% to 90% are singletons. The sequencing here drew on blood, taken after dendritic cell vaccination. The TCR originated in a human donor with glioblastoma.

The CDR3 sequence: CASSGGLAGNNEQFF. CDR3 sequence (DNA): TGTGCCAGCAGCGGAGGACTAGCGGGCAACAATGAGCAGTTCTTC. The chain is built from TRBV5-4 and TRBJ2-1; 11 positions match TRBD2. J gave up 5 bases and V 4 bases, and 5 bases lay outside the gene matches. Germline V gene lookup returns CDR1 SGHNT and CDR2 YYREEE (reference sequence). This CDR3 is built from 15 residues.